This TCR beta chain derives from a study of T cells in Graves' hyperthyroidism and ophthalmopathy. General study findings and limits: Blood also contained most expanded thyroid clonotypes above 0.001.

RNA transcripts gave rise to amplified TCR beta CDR3 regions. Primed by the HTBI set, a first-round RT-PCR was run on the TCR CDR3. TCRdb called the multiplex PCR reads again in MiXCR, with one record for every CDR3 protein. The table shows roughly 800,000 distinct CDR3 sequences, with 35% to 45% occurring only once. This CDR3 has 16 amino acids. From germline, CDR1 is SGHTA and CDR2 FQGNSA. Trimming left V 0 bases short and J 10 bases short, with 16 bases between. This clonotype was seen only a few times. Its antigen is not known. The chain combines TRBV7-2 with TRBJ1-6; perhaps TRBD1 as D (6 bases). This receptor was taken from a young man with Graves' hyperthyroidism. Material for sequencing was blood. CDR3 sequence: CASSLAVTGSWSPLHF. The CDR3 nucleotides read TGTGCCAGCAGCTTAGCGGTTACAGGGAGTTGGTCACCCCTCCACTTT.